This section outlines one T cell receptor beta chain sequence together with its context. Its binding antigen is unknown. The sample holds no much larger clone one base away, and base qualities are not on file. CDR1 SGHTA and CDR2 FQGNSA are derived from the germline V gene. The CDR3 contains 16 residues, cysteine and phenylalanine counted. Just the 48-base CDR3 DNA is kept, in frame starting at base 1. The V end gives up 2 bases and the J end 6 bases, leaving 8 bases in the junction not matched to a gene. Library creation used PCR. Sequenced using an Illumina HiSeq 2500. To normalize quantification of the TCRbeta repertoire, the TCR libraries were built with molecular barcoding that relied on unique molecular identifiers. TCRdb reprocessing: public reads trimmed at Q25 with fastp, clones called with MiXCR, in-frame beta chains kept. Identical CDR3 protein sequences are pooled into one entry, listed with their most common genes and DNA. The sample profile shows about 500,000 distinct CDR3 sequences; less than 35% of them were found once. 2% to 2.5% of the sample rests with the top ten.

This entry comes from a study of T-cell reconstitution after alpha-beta-depleted transplantation in children (dated by TCRdb to 2015 to 2016). In terms of the full investigation: T-cell immune reconstitution after TCRalphabeta/CD19-depleted allogeneic hematopoietic cell transplantation in children was quantitatively tracked in the study by means of TCR repertoire profiling.

This TCR was sampled from a human donor who donated a stem cell graft to a child with aplastic anemia. The chain links TRBV7-2 with TRBJ1-1, and 11 bases in between align with TRBD1. The material sequenced was PBMCs from the stem cell graft donor, taken from the stem cell graft. The CDR3 amino acid sequence is: CASSLWDRGDVAEAFF. In nucleotides, the sequence is TGTGCCAGCAGCTTATGGGACAGGGGGGACGTCGCTGAAGCTTTCTTT.